A selection of T cell receptor beta chains follows, all from one sample in a study of shared clonotypes between healthy human individuals. Only in-frame clones appear in the TCRdb table, and some are missing; sequencing was by immunoSEQ multiplex PCR. The table includes hundreds of thousands of clones, approximately 96% detected once. Source material: naive CD8+ T cells sorted from blood. Receptors were obtained from a woman aged 25 to 39 in good health. The CDR3 runs from the conserved cysteine through the conserved F or W. The D gene is left open where the match is weak. Not all rows give a size; the values are once, few, many and, for expanded clones, a class.

V,D,size,J,DNA,CDR3
TRBV9,TRBD1,NA,TRBJ2-7,TGTGCCAGCAGCGTCGGACAGGGGTATTTCTACGAGCAGTACTTC,CASSVGQGYFYEQYF
TRBV19,NA,NA,TRBJ1-1,TGTGCCAGTAGTATCGAAGGGGGGGCTAGCACTGAAGCTTTCTTT,CASSIEGGASTEAFF
TRBV7-9,TRBD1,NA,TRBJ2-5,TGTGCCAGCACCCCTCCCTGGGACAGGGGCTCTGTGGAGACCCAGTACTTC,CASTPPWDRGSVETQYF
TRBV28,NA,NA,TRBJ1-1,TGTGCCAGCAGTACCCCGCGGGAGGGAGGGACTGAAGCTTTCTTT,CASSTPREGGTEAFF
TRBV28,NA,NA,TRBJ2-4,TGTGCCAGCAGTGTGACAGTAGCCAAAAACATTCAGTACTTC,CASSVTVAKNIQYF
TRBV28,TRBD1,NA,TRBJ2-5,TGTGCCAGCAGTACCCGCCGGGGGACAGGGAGAGAGACCCAGTACTTC,CASSTRRGTGRETQYF
TRBV27,NA,NA,TRBJ2-3,TGTGCCAGCACCCTAAATGGAGCGGCAAAAGATACGCAGTATTTT,CASTLNGAAKDTQYF
TRBV27,NA,NA,TRBJ2-1,TGTGCCAGCAGTTTGGGCTTAGGGTATGAGCAGTTCTTC,CASSLGLGYEQFF
TRBV5-5,TRBD1,NA,TRBJ2-7,TGTGCCAGCACCCGACAGGGTCTTCCCGCAGGCGTCGAGCAGTACTTC,CASTRQGLPAGVEQYF
TRBV7-9,NA,NA,TRBJ2-7,TGTGCCAGCAGCCTTAGTTGGGAGCAGTACTTC,CASSLSWEQYF
TRBV28,NA,NA,TRBJ2-7,TGTGCCAGCAGTTTCCTGAAACCCTACGAGCAGTACTTC,CASSFLKPYEQYF
TRBV28,NA,once,TRBJ1-4,TGTGCCAGCAGTTACTCCACAGGAACCGTCCCGAAACTGTTTTTT,CASSYSTGTVPKLFF
TRBV9,NA,NA,TRBJ1-1,TGTGCCAGCAGCGTAGGTTGGGCCACTGAAGCTTTCTTT,CASSVGWATEAFF
TRBV7-9,NA,NA,TRBJ2-7,TGTGCCAGCAGCTTATTATCTGAAGAGCAGTACTTC,CASSLLSEEQYF
TRBV13,NA,NA,TRBJ2-7,TGTGCCAGCAGCTTAGGCGCAGGGGAGGTCTACGAGCAGTACTTC,CASSLGAGEVYEQYF
TRBV2,TRBD1,NA,TRBJ2-7,TGTGCCAGCACCGATACAGGGGGCTGGTACGAGCAGTACTTC,CASTDTGGWYEQYF
TRBV5-8,NA,once,TRBJ2-2,TGTGCCAGCAGCTTAGGACAGATCGAGTGGACCGGGGAGCTGTTTTTT,CASSLGQIEWTGELFF
TRBV28,TRBD1,NA,TRBJ1-2,TGTGCCAGCACCCCCCGAGGACAGGGCGTATGGGACTATGGCTACACCTTC,CASTPRGQGVWDYGYTF
TRBV5-6,NA,NA,TRBJ2-3,TGTGCCAGCAGCTTGGAAGGCACAGATACGCAGTATTTT,CASSLEGTDTQYF
TRBV6-5,NA,NA,TRBJ2-6,TGTGCCAGCAGTTCTTTTGGGGCCAACGTCCTGACTTTC,CASSSFGANVLTF
TRBV20-1,NA,NA,TRBJ1-2,TGCAGTGCCCATTGGCCCTATGGCTACACCTTC,CSAHWPYGYTF
TRBV27,TRBD1,NA,TRBJ2-3,TGTGCCAGCAGGTGGACAGGGGACACAGATACGCAGTATTTT,CASRWTGDTDTQYF
TRBV30,NA,NA,TRBJ1-5,TGTGCCTGGAGTGTAGGAAGTAGCAATCAGCCCCAGCATTTT,CAWSVGSSNQPQHF
TRBV29-1,NA,NA,TRBJ1-2,TGCAGCGTAGACGAGTCAGCGCTTGGCTACACCTTC,CSVDESALGYTF
TRBV28,NA,NA,TRBJ1-5,TGTGCCAGCAGTATCTCGACGGGGCCTAATCAGCCCCAGCATTTT,CASSISTGPNQPQHF
TRBV28,TRBD2,NA,TRBJ2-7,TGTGCCAGCAGTTTAATAGCGGGAGCGTTCAACGAGCAGTACTTC,CASSLIAGAFNEQYF
TRBV7-9,NA,NA,TRBJ2-1,TGTGCCAGCAGCTTAGGGAAGAATGAGCAGTTCTTC,CASSLGKNEQFF
TRBV28,NA,NA,TRBJ1-5,TGTGCCAGCAGTCTTAGGGGAGAGGGCAATCAGCCCCAGCATTTT,CASSLRGEGNQPQHF
TRBV29-1,TRBD1,once,TRBJ1-2,TGCAGCATACGGGACAGAGGTTCTAACTATGGCTACACCTTC,CSIRDRGSNYGYTF
TRBV7-3,TRBD2,NA,TRBJ2-7,TGTGCCAGCAGCTTAGGGGGAGGGCACGAGCAGTACTTC,CASSLGGGHEQYF
TRBV2,NA,NA,TRBJ2-5,TGTGCCAGCAGAGACCGGGCAGAGACCCAGTACTTC,CASRDRAETQYF
TRBV2,TRBD2,NA,TRBJ2-7,TGTGCCAGCAGCGTGACTAGCGGGAGTTACGAGCAGTACTTC,CASSVTSGSYEQYF
TRBV28,NA,NA,TRBJ2-7,TGTGCCAGCAGTTCTTGGGACAGACTAGCCTACGAGCAGTACTTC,CASSSWDRLAYEQYF
TRBV5-1,NA,NA,TRBJ1-1,TGCGCCAGCAGCCGGGACACAATGAACACTGAAGCTTTCTTT,CASSRDTMNTEAFF
TRBV19,NA,NA,TRBJ2-5,TGTGCCAGTAGTCCCCTGGCGGGGAGCGACCAAGAGACCCAGTACTTC,CASSPLAGSDQETQYF
TRBV28,NA,NA,TRBJ2-3,TGTGCCAGCAGTTTCCCCCCTGTTTGGGAGTCGGTAGATACGCAGTATTTT,CASSFPPVWESVDTQYF
TRBV10-2,NA,NA,TRBJ2-1,TGCGCCAGCACACCCGAGACCAATGAGCAGTTCTTC,CASTPETNEQFF
TRBV13,NA,NA,TRBJ1-1,TGTGCCAGCAGCCACACCGACATTAGGACTGAAGCTTTCTTT,CASSHTDIRTEAFF
TRBV21-1,NA,NA,TRBJ1-1,TGTGCCAGCAGCTACAAGGGACACCGGAACACTGAAGCTTTCTTT,CASSYKGHRNTEAFF
TRBV4-1,TRBD2,NA,TRBJ2-7,TGCGCCAGCAGCCCCCGACCGAGCATCCGAGGACTAGCGGAGCCCTACGAGCAGTACTTC,CASSPRPSIRGLAEPYEQYF
TRBV11-2,TRBD2,NA,TRBJ2-7,TGTGCCAGCACCCTAGAAGCGGGAGAGTACGAGCAGTACTTC,CASTLEAGEYEQYF
TRBV5-4,TRBD2,once,TRBJ2-7,TGTGCCAGCAGCCAACCGGGGGGGACTCGACACTACGAGCAGTACTTC,CASSQPGGTRHYEQYF
TRBV6-1,NA,NA,TRBJ1-5,TGTGCCAGCAGTGAAGCGTCAGGGATGATTAGGCCCCAGCATTTT,CASSEASGMIRPQHF
TRBV19,TRBD2,NA,TRBJ2-2,TGTGCCAGTAGTGGGGGGACTAGTTTCCGGGAGCTGTTTTTT,CASSGGTSFRELFF
TRBV2,TRBD1,NA,TRBJ2-7,TGTGCCAGCAGTGAAGGACAGGGGTCAGGCTCCTACGAGCAGTACTTC,CASSEGQGSGSYEQYF
TRBV28,TRBD2,NA,TRBJ2-7,TGTGCCAGCAGGTATCTAGCGGGAGCCAACGAGCAGTACTTC,CASRYLAGANEQYF
TRBV11-2,NA,NA,TRBJ2-7,TGTGCCAGCAGCTTAAATGTAGTCTACGAGCAGTACTTC,CASSLNVVYEQYF
TRBV15,TRBD2,NA,TRBJ2-7,TGTGCCACCAGCAGAGAGGCGGGAGCCTACGAGCAGTACTTC,CATSREAGAYEQYF
TRBV27,NA,NA,TRBJ1-1,TGTGCCAGCAGTTGGGACAAGAACACTGAAGCTTTCTTT,CASSWDKNTEAFF